Presented here are 19 T cell receptor beta chains from one specimen sequenced in a study of response to subunit inactivated influenza vaccine. TCRdb re-called the RT-PCR reads with MiXCR, one entry per CDR3 protein. This table has 530,000 or so distinct CDR3 sequences, around 25% appearing once. This material consisted of CD4+ T cells sorted from PBMCs, taken about 5 days after vaccination. The receptor source for this set is a man aged 50 or older who received an inactivated influenza vaccine.

In this sample, this clonotype turned up a few times. CDR3 amino acids: CSVAVGGGQETQYF. Here the CDR3 DNA reads TGCAGCGTCGCCGTCGGGGGTGGCCAAGAGACCCAGTACTTC. This chain uses TRBV29-1 with TRBJ2-5; a possible D gene is TRBD2 (6 bases). Trimming removed 6 bases from V and 1 base from J, with 15 bases in between. The germline V gene encodes CDR1 SQVTM and CDR2 ANQGSEA. CDR3 length: 14 amino acids.

This chain uses TRBV24-1 with TRBJ2-4; D unclear. Per germline, CDR1 KGHDR and CDR2 SFDVKD. Between the trimmed V and J ends, which lost 6 bases and 0 bases, there was a span of 14 bases. The CDR3 contains 16 residues. CDR3 sequence: CATSKAATLAKNIQYF. The CDR3 bases are TGTGCCACCAGTAAGGCGGCAACCCTAGCCAAAAACATTCAGTACTTC.

This clonotype was picked up a small number of times. The V and J genes are TRBV20-1 and TRBJ2-1; TRBD1 agrees at 9 bases. The CDR3 consists of 13 residues. Germline values: CDR1 DFQATT, CDR2 SNEGSKA (reference sequence). Trimming cost V 4 bases and J 7 bases; bases outside gene matches: 5. The CDR3 nucleotides read TGCAGTGCTACGGGACAGGGCCCTAATGAGCAGTTCTTC. It yields the protein CSATGQGPNEQFF.

This CDR3 is CASSSGEAEGMSVDGYTF. Written as DNA, the CDR3 is TGTGCCAGCAGCTCCGGCGAGGCGGAGGGTATGAGTGTGGATGGCTACACCTTC. This sequence joins TRBV11-1 and TRBJ1-2, with D uncertain. Trimming pared 4 bases from V and 6 bases from J, leaving 27 bases between. This CDR3 spans 18 amino acids. Germline values: CDR1 SGHAT, CDR2 FQDESV (reference sequence).

The chain combines TRBV5-1 with TRBJ2-1, with TRBD2 matching 10 bases. V lost 5 bases to trimming and J lost 2 bases; unmatched junction nucleotides: 4. Germline loops: CDR1 SGHRS, CDR2 YFSETQ. The CDR3 sequence is 15 residues long. The CDR3 coding sequence is TGCGCCAGCAGTTCTAGCGGGAGTCCCTACAATGAGCAGTTCTTC. Protein product: CASSSSGSPYNEQFF.

This sequence joins TRBV28 and TRBJ1-4; D gene uncertain. Germline V gene lookup returns CDR1 MDHEN and CDR2 SYDVKM. Trimming stripped 6 bases from V and 13 bases from J, with 15 bases between. This CDR3 has 12 amino acids. The CDR3 nucleotides read TGTGCCAGCAGCCAGGCGAGGGTGAGACTGTTTTTT. Translated, it gives CASSQARVRLFF.

The chain links TRBV5-1 to TRBJ2-3; no definite D call. This CDR3 has 13 amino acids. Trimming took off 0 bases at V and 3 bases at J, with 5 bases between the two ends. The V gene's germline CDR1 is SGHRS and CDR2 YFSETQ. This CDR3 is CASSLADTDTQYF. CDR3 nucleotide sequence: TGCGCCAGCAGCTTGGCCGATACAGATACGCAGTATTTT.

This clonotype appeared a few times. V gene TRBV6-5 combines with J gene TRBJ2-3, with D possibly being TRBD1 (6 bases). V was pared by 0 bases and J by 6 bases, with 13 bases between. This CDR3 has 15 amino acids. The V gene's germline CDR1 is MNHEY and CDR2 SVGAGI. This chain's CDR3 is CASSYSGARVDTQYF. The CDR3 region has the DNA TGTGCCAGCAGTTACTCGGGGGCCCGGGTGGATACGCAGTATTTT.

This clonotype was found a few times. The chain uses TRBV15 and TRBJ2-1, with D perhaps TRBD2 (7 bases). Germline lookup yields CDR1 LNHNV and CDR2 YYDKDF (reference sequence). V lost 5 bases and J lost 15, with 23 bases in between. The length of the CDR3 is 14 residues. CDR3 in amino acids: CATSPRGAGPSLFF. In nucleotides, the CDR3 is TGTGCCACCAGCCCCCGGGGGGCGGGCCCTTCCCTGTTCTTC.

This clonotype was observed a few times. The genes are TRBV11-2 and TRBJ2-7, with TRBD2 identical over 13 bases. This CDR3 is built from 15 residues. Germline CDR1 reads SGHAT; CDR2 reads FQNNGV. V lost 5 bases and J lost 3; bases outside the gene matches: 4. This CDR3 is CASSRTSGSGYEQYF. CDR3 DNA: TGTGCCAGCAGCCGGACTAGCGGGAGTGGCTACGAGCAGTACTTC.

CDR3 region: CASRPPGLEAYNEQFF. The CDR3 region has the DNA TGTGCCAGCAGACCTCCGGGACTAGAGGCATACAATGAGCAGTTCTTC. V usage is TRBV25-1 and J usage is TRBJ2-1; TRBD2 agrees at 8 bases. The trim removed 6 bases at V and 4 bases at J, leaving 11 bases unmatched. The germline V gene has CDR1 MGHDK and CDR2 SYGVNS. The CDR3 sequence is 16 residues long.

Concerning this clonotype: One junction end does not reproduce the germline sequence, and a read error may be involved. The V gene is TRBV12-3 or TRBV12-4, the J gene TRBJ2-5; 9 nucleotides line up with TRBD2. There are 13 residues in the CDR3. The DNA of the CDR3 is TGTGCCAGCAGTTCCAGCCGTAGCGGGGGTAGGGAGTTC. This codes for CASSSSRSGGREF.

V and J are TRBV12-3 or TRBV12-4 and TRBJ2-3; possible D gene TRBD1, 5 bases. The CDR3 totals 15 residues. Trimming removed 2 bases from V and 1 base from J, with 10 bases in between. The CDR3 reads CASSLKGLGTDTQYF. CDR3 in DNA: TGTGCCAGCAGTTTAAAGGGGCTGGGCACAGATACGCAGTATTTT.

This chain joins TRBV7-2 and TRBJ2-2, with D unclear. Germline CDR1 SGHTA, CDR2 FQGNSA. This CDR3 region has 15 residues. Trimming cost V 0 bases and J 9 bases, with 14 bases left between them. The CDR3 loop is CASSLALTVHRELFF. As DNA, the CDR3 is TGTGCCAGCAGCTTAGCGCTGACCGTCCACCGGGAGCTGTTTTTT.

This chain joins TRBV4-1 and TRBJ1-2; D gene uncertain. Germline V lookup: CDR1 MGHRA, CDR2 YSYEKL. CDR3 size: 17 residues. V lost 1 base and J lost 2, with 17 bases in between. CDR3 residues: CASSQVFGSRPNYGYTF. The CDR3 region has the DNA TGCGCCAGCAGCCAAGTATTTGGTTCTCGGCCGAACTATGGCTACACCTTC.

This clonotype was picked up a small number of times. V usage is TRBV7-2 and J usage is TRBJ2-5; 7 bases are shared with TRBD1. The CDR3 has 15 residues. Germline V gene lookup returns CDR1 SGHTA and CDR2 FQGNSA. The trim removed 1 base at V and 1 base at J, leaving 3 bases unmatched. The chain's CDR3 is CASSLVGQPQETQYF. CDR3 coding DNA: TGTGCCAGCAGCTTAGTGGGACAGCCCCAAGAGACCCAGTACTTC. Using reference TRBV7-2 and TRBJ2-5 for the parts outside the CDR3, the full variable domain is GAGVSQSPSNKVTEKGKDVELRCDPISGHTALYWYRQSLGQGLEFLIYFQGNSAPDKSGLPSDRFSAERTGGSVSTLTIQRTQQEDSAVYLCASSLVGQPQETQYFGPGTRLLVL.

This clonotype was seen a handful of times. The chain's CDR3 is CASSKQGDSNQPQHF. The CDR3 region has the DNA TGTGCCAGCAGTAAACAGGGGGATAGCAATCAGCCCCAGCATTTT. The V call is TRBV6-1, the J call TRBJ1-5; TRBD1 matches 8 bases. The CDR3 has 15 amino acids. Germline CDR1 and CDR2: MNHNS and SASEGT. V shed 5 bases, J shed 0 bases, and the junction held 3 bases outside the gene matches.

This clonotype was recorded many times. This chain links TRBV12-3 or TRBV12-4 with TRBJ2-1, with a possible D match to TRBD1 (5 bases). The V gene lost 8 bases and the J gene lost 6 bases, with 17 bases spanning the gap. This CDR3 contains 14 residues. CDR3 in amino acids: CASRPAGLINEQFF. The CDR3 DNA is TGTGCCAGCCGACCCGCAGGGCTCATCAATGAGCAGTTCTTC.

This chain joins TRBV6-1 and TRBJ1-2; maybe TRBD1 (5 bases). CDR3 length equals 14 residues. Germline V gives CDR1 MNHNS, CDR2 SASEGT. Trimming removed 8 bases from V and 7 bases from J, with 20 bases in between. CDR3 protein: CASGRIGTWRGYTF. The CDR3 DNA follows: TGTGCCAGCGGACGGATCGGGACGTGGCGTGGCTACACCTTC.